This entry concerns a single TCR beta chain. Its specificity is not known. The data belong to a study of cytomegalovirus exposure and HLA in healthy donors. Study-level points and caveats: Cytomegalovirus status, reportedly, was diagnosed with high specificity and sensitivity by the classifier.

The data were produced by immunoSEQ multiplex PCR, yet TCRdb's version contains in-frame clones alone and is incomplete. The table has some 80,000 clones, 90% to 96% seen once; the top ten hold roughly 1.5%. Trimming cost V 3 bases and J 7 bases, with 19 bases left between them. CDR1 and CDR2 from the germline V gene are MGHRA and YSYEKL. The length of the CDR3 is 16 residues. The sequence derives from a young man in good health and CMV-seropositive. Sequencing was carried out using PBMCs. This sequence joins TRBV4-1 and TRBJ2-1, with TRBD2 as a possible D gene (5 bases). The CDR3 here is CASSQTLSGVVNEQFF. CDR3 DNA sequence: TGCGCCAGCAGCCAGACCTTGTCCGGGGTCGTTAATGAGCAGTTCTTC.